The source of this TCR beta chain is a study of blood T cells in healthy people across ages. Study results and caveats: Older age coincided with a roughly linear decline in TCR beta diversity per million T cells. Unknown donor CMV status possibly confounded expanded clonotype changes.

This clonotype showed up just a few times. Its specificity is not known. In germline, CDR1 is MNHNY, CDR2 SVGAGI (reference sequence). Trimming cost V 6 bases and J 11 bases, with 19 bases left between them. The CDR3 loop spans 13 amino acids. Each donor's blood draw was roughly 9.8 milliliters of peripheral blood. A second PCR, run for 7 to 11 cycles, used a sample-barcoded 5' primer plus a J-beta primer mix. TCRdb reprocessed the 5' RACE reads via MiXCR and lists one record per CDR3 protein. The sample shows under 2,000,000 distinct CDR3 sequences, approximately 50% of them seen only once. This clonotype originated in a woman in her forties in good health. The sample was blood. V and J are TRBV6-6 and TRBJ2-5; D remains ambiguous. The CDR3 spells CASSLTGFREQYF. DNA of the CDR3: TGTGCCAGCAGCTTGACCGGGTTCCGAGAGCAGTACTTC.